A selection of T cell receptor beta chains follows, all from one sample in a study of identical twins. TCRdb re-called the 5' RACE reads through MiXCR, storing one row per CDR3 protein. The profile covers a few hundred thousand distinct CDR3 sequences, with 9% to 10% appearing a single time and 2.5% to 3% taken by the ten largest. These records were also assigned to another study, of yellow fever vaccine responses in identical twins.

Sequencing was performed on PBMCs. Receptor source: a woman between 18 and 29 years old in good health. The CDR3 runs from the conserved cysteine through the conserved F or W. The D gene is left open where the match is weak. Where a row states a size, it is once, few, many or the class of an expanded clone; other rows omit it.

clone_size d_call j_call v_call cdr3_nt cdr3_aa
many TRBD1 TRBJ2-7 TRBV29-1 TGCAGCGGGATCGGGACAGGGGCCGAGCAGTACTTC CSGIGTGAEQYF
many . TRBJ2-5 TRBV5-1 TGCGCCAGCAGCTTGGCATCCTGGGGAGAGACCCAGTACTTC CASSLASWGETQYF
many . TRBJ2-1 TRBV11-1 TGTGCCAGCAGCTTCCCGGGGGACAGCCAATCCTCCTACAATGAGCAGTTCTTC CASSFPGDSQSSYNEQFF
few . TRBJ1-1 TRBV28 TGTGCTTTGGTGGTGAACACTGAAGCTTTCTTT CALVVNTEAFF
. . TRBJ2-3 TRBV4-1 TGCGCCAGCAGCCAAGAAGGGGCGGGGGCCGCAGATACGCAGTATTTT CASSQEGAGAADTQYF
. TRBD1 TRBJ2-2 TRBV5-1 TGCGCCAGCAGCTTAACAGGGGGCGGAAACACCGGGGAGCTGTTTTTT CASSLTGGGNTGELFF
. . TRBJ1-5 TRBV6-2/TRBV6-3 TGTGCCAGCACGAGGGGGTTCAATCACCCCCAGCATTTT CASTRGFNHPQHF
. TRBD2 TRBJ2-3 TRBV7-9 TGTGCCCCCGGGGCGGGAGCGTGGAGTATGGGAGATACGCAGTATTTT CAPGAGAWSMGDTQYF
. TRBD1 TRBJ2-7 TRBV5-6 TGTGCCAGCAGCTTGGCTGGACAGGGGCTTCTCTACGAGCAGTACTTC CASSLAGQGLLYEQYF
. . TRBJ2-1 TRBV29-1 TGCAGCGTTGGAACGGCCCCCCATGGCAATGAGCAGTTCTTC CSVGTAPHGNEQFF
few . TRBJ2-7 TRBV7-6 TGTGCCAGCAGCCCGCGACAGATCTACGAGCAGTACTTC CASSPRQIYEQYF
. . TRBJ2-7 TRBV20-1 TGCAGTGCTAAGGGACCGGGAGACGACGAGCAGTACTTC CSAKGPGDDEQYF
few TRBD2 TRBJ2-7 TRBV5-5 TGTGCCAGCAGCTTGGGACTAGCCAACACCTACGAGCAGTACTTC CASSLGLANTYEQYF
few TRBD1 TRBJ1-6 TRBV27 TGTGCCAGCAGTCCCAGGGGGGTGGGGTCACCCCTCCACTTT CASSPRGVGSPLHF
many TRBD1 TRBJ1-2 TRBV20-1 TGCAGTGCCCTGGACAGGGACTATGGCTACACCTTC CSALDRDYGYTF
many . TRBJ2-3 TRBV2 TGTGCCAGCTGGGGTTTCCCTGGGACAGATACGCAGTATTTT CASWGFPGTDTQYF
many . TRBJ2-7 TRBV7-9 TGTGCCAGCAGCTCGACAGGACCTTACGAGCAGTACTTC CASSSTGPYEQYF
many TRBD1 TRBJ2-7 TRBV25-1 TGTGCCAGCAGTGACCGATCACCCGGACAGGCCATACCTGTGCAGTACTTC CASSDRSPGQAIPVQYF
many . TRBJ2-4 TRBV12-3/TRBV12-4 TGTGCCAGCAGTCTTGGACAGAGAGCCAAAAACATTCAGTACTTC CASSLGQRAKNIQYF
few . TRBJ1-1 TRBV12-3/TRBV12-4 TGTGCCACCCTACCAACAGGGAGAAACACTGAAGCTTTCTTT CATLPTGRNTEAFF
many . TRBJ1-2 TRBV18 TGTGCCAGCTCTCCCAATCCGCCGACGGATAACTATGGCTACACCTTC CASSPNPPTDNYGYTF
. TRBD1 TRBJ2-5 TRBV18 TGTGCCAGCTCACCACGCGCGGGACAGGGGCAAGAGACCCAGTACTTC CASSPRAGQGQETQYF
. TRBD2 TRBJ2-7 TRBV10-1 TGCGCCAGCGGTGCGGGGGATTTC CASGAGDF
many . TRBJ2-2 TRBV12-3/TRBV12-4 TGTGCCAGCAGACTAGCTTTGGGGGAGCTGTTTTTT CASRLALGELFF
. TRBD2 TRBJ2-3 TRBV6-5 TGTGCCAGCAGTTACTGGGGCGGGGGGGCTCTAGATACGCAGTATTTT CASSYWGGGALDTQYF
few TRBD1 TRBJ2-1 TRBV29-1 TGCAGCGTAGGGACAGGGGGCCCTGCGCAGTTCTTC CSVGTGGPAQFF
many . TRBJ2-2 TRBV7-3 TGTGCCAGCAGCTTAACAACAGGCACCGGGGAGCTGTTTTTT CASSLTTGTGELFF
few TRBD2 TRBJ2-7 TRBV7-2 TGTGCCAGCAGCTCCCAGCGGGGGCTATACGAGCAGTACTTC CASSSQRGLYEQYF
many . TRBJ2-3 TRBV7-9 TGTGCCAGCAGTCGGGGAGAGACATGGCAGTATTTT CASSRGETWQYF
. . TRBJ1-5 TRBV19 TGTGCCAGTAGTACCCACCCGGGGCCCCAGCATTTT CASSTHPGPQHF
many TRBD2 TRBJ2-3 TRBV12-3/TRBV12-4 TGTGCCAGCATTCCCTCCCTAGCGGGAGGCCAAGATACGCAGTATTTT CASIPSLAGGQDTQYF